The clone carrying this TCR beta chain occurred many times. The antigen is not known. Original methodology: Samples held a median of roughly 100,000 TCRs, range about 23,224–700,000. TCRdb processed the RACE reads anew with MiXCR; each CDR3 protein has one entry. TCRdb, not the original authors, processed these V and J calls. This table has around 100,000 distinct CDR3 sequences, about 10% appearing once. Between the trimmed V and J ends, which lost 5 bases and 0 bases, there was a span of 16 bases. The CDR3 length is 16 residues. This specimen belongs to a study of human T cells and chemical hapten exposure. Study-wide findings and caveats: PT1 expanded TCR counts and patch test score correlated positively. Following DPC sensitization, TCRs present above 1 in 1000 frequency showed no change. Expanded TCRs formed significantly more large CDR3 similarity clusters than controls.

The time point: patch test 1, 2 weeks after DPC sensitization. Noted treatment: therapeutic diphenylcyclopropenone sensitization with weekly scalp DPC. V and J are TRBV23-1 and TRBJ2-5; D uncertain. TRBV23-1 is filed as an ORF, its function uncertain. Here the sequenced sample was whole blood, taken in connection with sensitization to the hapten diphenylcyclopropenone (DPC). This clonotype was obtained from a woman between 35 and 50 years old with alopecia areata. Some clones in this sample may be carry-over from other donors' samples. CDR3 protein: CASSEGSWPHQETQYF. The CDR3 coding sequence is TGCGCCAGCAGTGAAGGGTCCTGGCCCCACCAAGAGACCCAGTACTTC.